This T cell receptor beta chain emerged from a study of T cell repertoires in aging, cancer and after chemotherapy. Background on the study: Six age groups, ranging from 30 or younger to 70 or older, included the donors. Roughly 8.9 million TCR reads were in the whole dataset.

Study-level findings and limits: Age-matched healthy donors had significantly more diverse, less clonal blood TCR repertoires than untreated cancer patients.

V was clipped by 5 bases and J by 0 bases; unmatched bases: 10. This CDR3 contains 17 residues. In germline, CDR1 is MNHNY, CDR2 SVGAGI (reference sequence). The template was genomic DNA from peripheral blood, not RNA. As concerns this clonotype: The antigen remains unidentified.

TRB rearrangements spanning V, D and J were amplified using mixed TRB-A/B primers. TCRdb reprocessed the multiplex PCR reads via MiXCR and lists one record per CDR3 protein. In the table there are 2,000 or so distinct CDR3 sequences, around three fifths of which are singletons. The chain uses TRBV6-6 and TRBJ1-2; 9 nucleotides match TRBD1. This receptor was taken from a human donor with a solid tumor. The sequenced material came from blood. In nucleotides, the CDR3 is TGTGCCAGCAGTCGTGGGTTACAGGGGGCTGCTAACTATGGCTACACCTTC. Protein: CASSRGLQGAANYGYTF.